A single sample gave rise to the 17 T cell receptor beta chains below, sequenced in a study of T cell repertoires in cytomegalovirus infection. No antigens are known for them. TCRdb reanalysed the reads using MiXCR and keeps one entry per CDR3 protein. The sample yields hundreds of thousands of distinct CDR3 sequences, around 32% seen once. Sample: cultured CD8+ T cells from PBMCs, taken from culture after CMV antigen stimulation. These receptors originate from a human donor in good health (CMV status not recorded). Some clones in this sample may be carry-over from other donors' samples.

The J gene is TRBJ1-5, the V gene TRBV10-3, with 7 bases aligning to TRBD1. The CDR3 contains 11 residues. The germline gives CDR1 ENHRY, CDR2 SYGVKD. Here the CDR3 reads CAGGQGQPQHF. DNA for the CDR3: TGTGCAGGGGGCCAGGGTCAGCCCCAGCATTTT.

This CDR3 reads CASSGAAFNYGYTF. CDR3 nucleotide sequence: TGTGCCAGCAGTGGGGCGGCCTTTAACTATGGCTACACCTTC. The J gene is TRBJ1-2, the V gene TRBV2; D gene uncertain. Germline CDR1 is SNHLY and CDR2 is FYNNEI. Trimming pared 4 bases from V and 1 base from J, leaving 10 bases between. The CDR3 covers 14 residues.

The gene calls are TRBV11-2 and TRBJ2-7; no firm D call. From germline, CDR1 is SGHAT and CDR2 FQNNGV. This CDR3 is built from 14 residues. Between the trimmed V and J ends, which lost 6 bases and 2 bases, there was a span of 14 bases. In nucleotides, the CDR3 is TGTGCCAGCAGGAAATGGACGGATCCCTACGAGCAGTACTTC. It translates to CASRKWTDPYEQYF.

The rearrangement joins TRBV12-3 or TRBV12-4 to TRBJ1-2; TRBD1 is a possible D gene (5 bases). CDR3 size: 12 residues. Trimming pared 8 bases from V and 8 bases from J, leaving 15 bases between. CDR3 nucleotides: TGTGCCAGCTATGGGGGGGGTGTCGGCTACACCTTC. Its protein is CASYGGGVGYTF.

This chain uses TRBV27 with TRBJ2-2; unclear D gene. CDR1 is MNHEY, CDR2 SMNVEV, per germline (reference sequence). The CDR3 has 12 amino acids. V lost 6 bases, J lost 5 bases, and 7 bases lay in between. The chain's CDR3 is CASRQTTGELFF. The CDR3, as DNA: TGTGCCAGCAGACAGACTACCGGGGAGCTGTTTTTT.

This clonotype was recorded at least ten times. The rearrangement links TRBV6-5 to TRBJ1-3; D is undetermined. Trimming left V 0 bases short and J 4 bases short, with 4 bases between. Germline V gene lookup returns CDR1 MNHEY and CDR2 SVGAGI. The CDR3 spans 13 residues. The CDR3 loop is CASSYSAGNTIYF. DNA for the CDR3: TGTGCCAGCAGTTACTCGGCGGGAAACACCATATATTTT.

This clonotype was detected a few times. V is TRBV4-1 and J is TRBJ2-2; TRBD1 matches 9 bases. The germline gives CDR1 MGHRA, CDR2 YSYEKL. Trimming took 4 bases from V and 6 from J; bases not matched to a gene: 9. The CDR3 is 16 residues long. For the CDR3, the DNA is TGCGCCAGCAGCCGCAACCCGGGACAGGGCCCCGGGGAGCTGTTTTTT. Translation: CASSRNPGQGPGELFF.

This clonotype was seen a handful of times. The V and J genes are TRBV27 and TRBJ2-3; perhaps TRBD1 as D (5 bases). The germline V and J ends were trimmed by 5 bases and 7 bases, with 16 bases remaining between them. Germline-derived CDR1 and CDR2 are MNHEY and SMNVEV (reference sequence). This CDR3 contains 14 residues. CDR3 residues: CASSVGSSGNTQYF. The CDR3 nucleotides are TGTGCCAGCAGTGTGGGGTCCTCAGGGAATACGCAGTATTTT.

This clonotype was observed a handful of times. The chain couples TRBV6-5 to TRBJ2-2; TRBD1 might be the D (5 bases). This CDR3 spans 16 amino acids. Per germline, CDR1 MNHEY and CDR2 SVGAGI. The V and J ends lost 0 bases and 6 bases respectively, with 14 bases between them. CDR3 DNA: TGTGCCAGCAGTTACTCGAGGCAGGGTTTATCCGGGGAGCTGTTTTTT. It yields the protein CASSYSRQGLSGELFF.

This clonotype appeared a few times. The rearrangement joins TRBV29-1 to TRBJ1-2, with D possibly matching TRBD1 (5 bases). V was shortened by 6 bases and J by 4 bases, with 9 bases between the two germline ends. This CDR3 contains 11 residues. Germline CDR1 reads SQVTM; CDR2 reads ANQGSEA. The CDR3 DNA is TGCAGCGTGCAGGGAAGCTATGGCTACACCTTC. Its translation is CSVQGSYGYTF.

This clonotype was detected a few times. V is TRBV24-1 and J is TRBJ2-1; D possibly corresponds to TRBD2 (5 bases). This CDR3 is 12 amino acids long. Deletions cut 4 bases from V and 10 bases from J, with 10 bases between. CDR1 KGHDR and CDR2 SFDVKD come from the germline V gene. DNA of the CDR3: TGTGCCACCAGTGAGGAGGATAGCGAGCAGTTCTTC. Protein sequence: CATSEEDSEQFF.

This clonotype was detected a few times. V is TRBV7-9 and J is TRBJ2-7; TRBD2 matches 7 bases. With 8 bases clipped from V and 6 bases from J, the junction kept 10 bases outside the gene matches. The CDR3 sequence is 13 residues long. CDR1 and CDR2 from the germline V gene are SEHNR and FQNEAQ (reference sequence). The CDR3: CASGGGAYSEQYF. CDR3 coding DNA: TGTGCCAGCGGGGGGGGAGCCTACTCCGAGCAGTACTTC.

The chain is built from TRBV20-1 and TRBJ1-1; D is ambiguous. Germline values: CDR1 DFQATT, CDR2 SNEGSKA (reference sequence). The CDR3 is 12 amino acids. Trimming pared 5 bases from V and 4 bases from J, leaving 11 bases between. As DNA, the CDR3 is TGCAGTGCTGCCTGGGGAGGCACTGAAGCTTTCTTT. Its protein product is CSAAWGGTEAFF.

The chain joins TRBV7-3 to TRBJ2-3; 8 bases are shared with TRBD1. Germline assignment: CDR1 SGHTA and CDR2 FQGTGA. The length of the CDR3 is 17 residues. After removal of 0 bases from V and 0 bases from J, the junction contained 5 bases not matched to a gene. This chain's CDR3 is CASSLTGHRGSTDTQYF. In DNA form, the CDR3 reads TGTGCCAGCAGCTTAACTGGCCACAGGGGGAGCACAGATACGCAGTATTTT.

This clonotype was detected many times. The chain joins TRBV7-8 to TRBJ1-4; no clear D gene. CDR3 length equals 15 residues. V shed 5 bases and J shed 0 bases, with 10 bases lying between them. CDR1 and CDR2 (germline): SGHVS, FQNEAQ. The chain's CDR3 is CASSTQRTTNEKLFF. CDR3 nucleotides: TGTGCCAGCAGCACCCAGAGAACAACTAATGAAAAACTGTTTTTT.

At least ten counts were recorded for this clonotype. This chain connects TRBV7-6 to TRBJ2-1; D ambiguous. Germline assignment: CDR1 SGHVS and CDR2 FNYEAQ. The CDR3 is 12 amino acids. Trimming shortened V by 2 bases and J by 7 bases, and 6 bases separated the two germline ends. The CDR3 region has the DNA TGTGCCAGCAGCTTACCCCGAAATGAGCAGTTCTTC. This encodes CASSLPRNEQFF.

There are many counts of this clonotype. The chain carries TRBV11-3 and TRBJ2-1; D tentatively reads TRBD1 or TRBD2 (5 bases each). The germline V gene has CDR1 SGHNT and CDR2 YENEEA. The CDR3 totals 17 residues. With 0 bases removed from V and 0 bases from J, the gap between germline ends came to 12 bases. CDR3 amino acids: CASSLDGWGSSYNEQFF. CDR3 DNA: TGTGCCAGCAGCTTAGATGGTTGGGGGAGCTCCTACAATGAGCAGTTCTTC.